This TCR beta chain stems from a study of graft-versus-host responses after intestinal transplantation. Study outcomes and limitations: There was an association between peak levels of circulating GvH clones and early post-transplant HvG declines. Clonal ratios of graft-versus-host to host-versus-graft in allografts were high for patients exhibiting graft-donor T cell macrochimerism. There were GvH clones found in recipient marrow, and some of them appeared first in ileum or blood.

This clone has just a few counts. Its antigen is unidentified. Sequencing was performed with immunoSEQ multiplex PCR; in TCRdb, only in-frame clones are kept and a portion is missing. The sample includes approximately 85,000 clones, 91% of them seen just once. The sequence was collected from a human donor who was the organ donor for an intestinal transplant. Sequenced here: unstimulated CD8+ T cells sorted from spleen or lymph node cells, sampled before transplant.

CDR3 amino acids: CASSLDFGSYNEQFF. DNA for the CDR3: TGTGCCAGCAGCTTAGATTTCGGCTCCTACAATGAGCAGTTCTTC. The chain carries TRBV11-2 and TRBJ2-1; no reliable D call. Germline CDR1 is SGHAT and CDR2 is FQNNGV. The CDR3 consists of 15 residues. Trimming removed 0 bases from V and 0 bases from J, with 6 bases in between.